The 10 T cell receptor beta chains below were found in one sample sequenced in a study of CD8 T cells in Susac syndrome. With random hexamers, reverse transcription was performed on about 0.45 to 1 ug of RNA. MiXCR, run by TCRdb on the immunoSEQ multiplex PCR reads, gives a single entry per CDR3 protein. The top ten clones hold more than 0.06% of a sample with around 280,000 distinct CDR3 sequences, just over 90% of them seen once. The sequenced material came from CD4+ T cells from PBMCs. These receptors all come from a human donor with multiple sclerosis.

The chain links TRBV5-1 to TRBJ2-2; 9 nucleotides align to TRBD2. Trimming removed 0 bases from V and 0 bases from J; junction bases left unmatched: 6. Germline CDR1 and CDR2: SGHRS and YFSETQ. The CDR3 loop spans 18 amino acids. The CDR3 nucleotides are TGCGCCAGCAGCTTGGTTCTAGCGGGAAGCGCGAACACCGGGGAGCTGTTTTTT. Residues: CASSLVLAGSANTGELFF.

CDR3 sequence: CASSLDMGEQYF. Here the CDR3 DNA reads TGCGCCAGCAGCTTGGATATGGGGGAGCAGTACTTC. The rearrangement uses TRBV5-1 and TRBJ2-7; D gene uncertain. This CDR3 region has 12 residues. Germline loops: CDR1 SGHRS, CDR2 YFSETQ. V was cut by 0 bases and J by 7 bases, with 8 bases left in between.

The chain combines TRBV19 with TRBJ1-5; 7 bases align to TRBD1. The CDR3 contains 18 residues. Germline V gives CDR1 LNHDA, CDR2 SQIVND (reference sequence). Trimming took 6 bases from V and 0 from J; bases not matched to a gene: 14. This CDR3 is CASRHRGEAVNSNQPQHF. The CDR3 nucleotides read TGTGCCAGTAGGCACAGGGGAGAAGCTGTAAATAGCAATCAGCCCCAGCATTTT. Using reference TRBV19 and TRBJ1-5 for the parts outside the CDR3, the full variable domain is DGGITQSPKYLFRKEGQNVTLSCEQNLNHDAMYWYRQDPGQGLRLIYYSQIVNDFQKGDIAEGYSVSREKKESFPLTVTSAQKNPTAFYLCASRHRGEAVNSNQPQHFGDGTRLSIL.

The chain combines TRBV12-3 or TRBV12-4 with TRBJ1-1; D call uncertain. Trimming took 7 bases from V and 0 from J, leaving 9 bases between them. The CDR3 totals 13 residues. As DNA, the CDR3 is TGTGCCAGCATGAAGCGCATGAACACTGAAGCTTTCTTT. Translating it yields CASMKRMNTEAFF.

The chain joins TRBV7-9 to TRBJ2-7; TRBD1 agrees at 11 bases. With 8 bases clipped from V and 0 bases from J, the junction kept 6 bases outside the gene matches. The CDR3 extends over 15 amino acids. In germline, CDR1 is SEHNR, CDR2 FQNEAQ (reference sequence). The CDR3 loop is CASSPGTGGSYEQYF. DNA for the CDR3: TGTGCCAGCTCACCGGGGACAGGGGGCTCCTACGAGCAGTACTTC.

V is TRBV7-2 and J is TRBJ2-7; 11 nucleotides agree with TRBD2. Germline V CDR1 and CDR2: SGHTA, FQGNSA. Germline trimming cut 2 bases from V and 6 bases from J; bases unmatched to any gene: 0. This CDR3 spans 13 amino acids. CDR3 sequence reads: CASSLTSGSEQYF. CDR3 coding DNA: TGTGCCAGCAGCTTAACTAGCGGGAGCGAGCAGTACTTC.

This clonotype has only a few counts. The rearrangement uses TRBV30 and TRBJ2-7; TRBD2 is a possible D gene (6 bases). The germline V and J ends were trimmed by 3 bases and 6 bases, with 9 bases remaining between them. CDR1 is GTSNPN, CDR2 SVGIG, per germline (reference sequence). The CDR3 extends over 11 amino acids. The CDR3 protein is CAWSGGVEQYF. The CDR3 DNA sequence: TGTGCCTGGAGCGGAGGGGTCGAGCAGTACTTC.

CDR3 residues: CAWRTQGNTEAFF. CDR3 nucleotide sequence: TGTGCCTGGAGGACCCAGGGGAACACTGAAGCTTTCTTT. The chain links TRBV30 to TRBJ1-1, with a tentative D call TRBD1 (5 bases). The CDR3 loop spans 13 amino acids. Per germline, CDR1 GTSNPN and CDR2 SVGIG (reference sequence). V gave up 3 bases and J gave up 1 base, with 9 bases separating them.

The chain employs TRBV6-1 and TRBJ1-2; 8 bases align to TRBD1. After removal of 6 bases from V and 2 bases from J, the junction contained 14 bases not matched to a gene. The germline V gene encodes CDR1 MNHNS and CDR2 SASEGT. This CDR3 has 17 residues. In nucleotides, the CDR3 is TGTGCCAGCAGCCCTAGCGGACAGGGCGCTCCCAACTATGGCTACACCTTC. It is translated as CASSPSGQGAPNYGYTF.

The genes are TRBV5-1 and TRBJ2-1; D not resolved. Germline V gene sequence: CDR1 SGHRS, CDR2 YFSETQ. V gave up 1 base and J gave up 6 bases, with 14 bases separating them. This CDR3 is 15 amino acids long. CDR3 residues: CASSLSPLGINEQFF. CDR3 DNA sequence: TGCGCCAGCAGCTTGTCCCCCCTAGGGATCAATGAGCAGTTCTTC.